This entry is about one T cell receptor beta chain. What it binds is not known. This record comes from a study of cytomegalovirus exposure and HLA in healthy donors. Study-wide results and caveats: Researchers catalogued 164 TCR beta chains as cytomegalovirus-associated. Previous analysis showed most TCR beta V segments were productive about 87% or about 30% of the time.

Both 60 Vbeta primers and 13 Jbeta primers went into the PCR. Clones were read by immunoSEQ multiplex PCR, and TCRdb kept only the in-frame ones, dropping some. The sample carries some 140,000 clones, roughly 80% recorded once. Germline CDR1 and CDR2: SGHNT and YYREEE (reference sequence). V was clipped by 5 bases and J by 10 bases, with 21 bases between them. The CDR3 consists of 15 residues. The chain is built from TRBV5-4 and TRBJ2-2; a possible D gene is TRBD1 (7 bases). Sequencing was done on a sample of PBMCs. This sequence originates from a man younger than 45 in good health and CMV-seropositive. The CDR3 DNA follows: TGTGCCAGCAGGCAGCAGGGGGGACAGACTTCGGAGCTGTTTTTT. Amino acid sequence: CASRQQGGQTSELFF.